Below, 8 T cell receptor beta chains from the same sample are listed, as sequenced in a study of T cells after yellow fever vaccination. TCRdb reprocessed the 5' RACE reads via MiXCR and lists one record per CDR3 protein. This sample has 150,000 to 200,000 distinct CDR3 sequences, with approximately 11% found just once. Here the sequenced sample was CD8+ T cells sorted from PBMCs, taken 15 days after the yellow fever booster vaccination. All receptors derive from a man younger than 35 who received the YFV17D yellow fever vaccine.

J is TRBJ2-6 and V is TRBV10-3, with TRBD1 matching over 10 bases. Germline trimming cut 3 bases from V and 0 bases from J; bases unmatched to any gene: 5. CDR1 and CDR2 (germline): ENHRY, SYGVKD. The CDR3 sequence is 18 residues long. Written as DNA, the CDR3 is TGTGCCATCAGTGATTGGGACAGGGGTAGCTCTGGGGCCAACGTCCTGACTTTC. It codes for CAISDWDRGSSGANVLTF.

The rearrangement joins TRBV9 to TRBJ2-3, with a weak D call TRBD2 (7 bases). Germline V gene lookup returns CDR1 SGDLS and CDR2 YYNGEE. Trimming removed 6 bases from V and 3 bases from J, with 20 bases in between. CDR3 length: 16 amino acids. CDR3 nucleotide sequence: TGTGCCAGCACCCAAGTAGGGGGGGGCCCAACAGATACGCAGTATTTT. Translating it yields CASTQVGGGPTDTQYF.

The chain has TRBV11-2 and TRBJ2-7; either TRBD1 or TRBD2 may supply D (5 bases each). The CDR3 sequence is 13 residues long. Trimming stripped 3 bases from V and 6 bases from J, with 12 bases between. Germline V gene data show CDR1 as SGHAT and CDR2 as FQNNGV. The CDR3 loop reads CASSFGTFIEQYV. DNA for the CDR3: TGTGCCAGCAGCTTTGGGACCTTTATCGAGCAGTACGTC.

This clonotype was detected ten times or more. The V call is TRBV10-3, the J call TRBJ2-1, with a possible D match to TRBD2 (5 bases). Trimming took 6 bases from V and 0 from J, leaving 15 bases between them. The germline V gene has CDR1 ENHRY and CDR2 SYGVKD. The CDR3 runs to 16 residues. CDR3 sequence (DNA): TGTGCCATCAGCGGGGAGTCCCTAGGCTCCTACAATGAGCAGTTCTTC. Protein sequence: CAISGESLGSYNEQFF.

J is TRBJ1-2 and V is TRBV27; D is possibly TRBD1 (5 bases). This CDR3 comprises 11 residues. CDR1 MNHEY and CDR2 SMNVEV come from the germline V gene (reference sequence). Deletions cut 6 bases from V and 8 bases from J, with 10 bases between. In DNA, the CDR3 is TGTGCCAGCAGGGACATATGGGGCTACACCTTC. Protein product: CASRDIWGYTF.

This chain joins TRBV14 and TRBJ1-4; 7 bases match TRBD1. J lost 7 bases, V lost 0 bases, and 8 bases had no gene match. The CDR3 is 16 amino acids. Germline V CDR1 and CDR2: SGHDN, FVKESK. Written as DNA, the CDR3 is TGTGCCAGCAGCCAAGATCCAATTAGGGGGCCTGAAAAACTGTTTTTT. Its translation is CASSQDPIRGPEKLFF.

The chain couples TRBV4-1 to TRBJ1-2; a weak D match, TRBD1 (5 bases). The CDR3 spans 16 residues. In germline, CDR1 is MGHRA, CDR2 YSYEKL. V dropped 0 bases and J dropped 7 bases, with 18 bases sitting between them. The CDR3 DNA reads as TGCGCCAGCAGCCAAGATAGTGGGGACTTTTCTATTGGCTACACCTTC. Its translation: CASSQDSGDFSIGYTF.

This clonotype was observed a few times. This chain uses TRBV15 with TRBJ2-1, with D perhaps being TRBD1 or TRBD2 (7 bases each). CDR3 length equals 13 residues. V was cut by 1 base and J by 15 bases, with 16 bases left in between. Looked up from germline, CDR1 is LNHNV and CDR2 is YYDKDF (reference sequence). CDR3 loop: CATSRGGRGQPFF. The CDR3 DNA is TGTGCCACCAGCAGAGGGGGGAGGGGGCAGCCGTTCTTC.